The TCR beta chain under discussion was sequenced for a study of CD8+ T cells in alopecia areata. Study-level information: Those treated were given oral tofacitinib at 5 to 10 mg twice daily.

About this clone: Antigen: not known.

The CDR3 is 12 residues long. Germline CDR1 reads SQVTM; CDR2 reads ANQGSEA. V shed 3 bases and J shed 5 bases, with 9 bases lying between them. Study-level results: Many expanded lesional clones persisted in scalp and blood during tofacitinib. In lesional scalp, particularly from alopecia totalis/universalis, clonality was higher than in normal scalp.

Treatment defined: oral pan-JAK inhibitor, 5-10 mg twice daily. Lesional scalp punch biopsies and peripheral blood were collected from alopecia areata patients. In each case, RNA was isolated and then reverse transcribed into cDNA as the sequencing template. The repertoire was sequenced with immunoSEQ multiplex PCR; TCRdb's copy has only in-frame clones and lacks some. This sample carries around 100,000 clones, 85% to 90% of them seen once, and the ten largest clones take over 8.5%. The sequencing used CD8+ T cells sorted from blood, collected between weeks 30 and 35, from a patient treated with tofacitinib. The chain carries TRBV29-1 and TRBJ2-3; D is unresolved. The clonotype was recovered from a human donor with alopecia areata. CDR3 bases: TGCAGCGTTGAGGCGTCTGAAGATACGCAGTATTTT. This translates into CSVEASEDTQYF.